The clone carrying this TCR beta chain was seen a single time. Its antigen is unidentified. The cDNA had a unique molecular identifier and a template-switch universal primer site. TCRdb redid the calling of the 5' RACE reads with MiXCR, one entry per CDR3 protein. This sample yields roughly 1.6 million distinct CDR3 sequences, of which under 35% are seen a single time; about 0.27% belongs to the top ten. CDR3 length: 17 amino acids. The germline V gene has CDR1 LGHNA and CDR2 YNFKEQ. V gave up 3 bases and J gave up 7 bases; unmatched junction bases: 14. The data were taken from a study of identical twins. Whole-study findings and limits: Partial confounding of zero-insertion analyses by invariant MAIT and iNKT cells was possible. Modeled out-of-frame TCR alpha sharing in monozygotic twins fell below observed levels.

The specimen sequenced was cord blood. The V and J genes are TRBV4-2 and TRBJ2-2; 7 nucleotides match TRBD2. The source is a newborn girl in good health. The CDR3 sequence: CASSHWLLRELGGELFF. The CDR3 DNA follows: TGTGCCAGCAGCCATTGGCTTTTGCGGGAGTTAGGCGGGGAGCTGTTTTTT.